This T cell receptor beta chain was captured in a study of T cells in Graves' hyperthyroidism and ophthalmopathy. Germline V gene data show CDR1 as MGHRA and CDR2 as YSYEKL. The CDR3 runs to 15 residues. V gave up 3 bases and J gave up 3 bases; unmatched junction bases: 6. Amplification targeted TCR beta CDR3 regions from RNA transcripts. An initial round of RT-PCR targeting the TCR CDR3 relied on the HTBI primer set. TCRdb re-derived calls from the multiplex PCR reads in MiXCR, one entry per CDR3 protein. The sample lists approximately 610,000 distinct CDR3 sequences, approximately 15% occurring once.

The TCR sequence derives from a woman aged 35 to 49 with Graves' ophthalmopathy. The genes are TRBV4-1 and TRBJ1-2; 8 bases align to TRBD1. Sequencing was done on a sample of blood. The CDR3 DNA sequence: TGCGCCAGCAGCCACCTGGGACAGGACGACTATGGCTACACCTTC. Translating gives CASSHLGQDDYGYTF.